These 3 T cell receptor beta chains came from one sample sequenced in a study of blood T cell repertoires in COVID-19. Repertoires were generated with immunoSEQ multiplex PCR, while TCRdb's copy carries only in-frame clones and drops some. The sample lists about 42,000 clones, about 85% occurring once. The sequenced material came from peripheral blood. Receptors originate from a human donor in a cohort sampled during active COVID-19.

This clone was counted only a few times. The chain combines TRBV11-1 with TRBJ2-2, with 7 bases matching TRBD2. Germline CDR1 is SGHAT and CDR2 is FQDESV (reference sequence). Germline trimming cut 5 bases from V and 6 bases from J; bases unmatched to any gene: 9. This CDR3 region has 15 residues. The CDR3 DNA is TGTGCCAGCAGCGCCCGTGGGGGAGGGCCCGGGGAGCTGTTTTTT. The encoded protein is CASSARGGGPGELFF.

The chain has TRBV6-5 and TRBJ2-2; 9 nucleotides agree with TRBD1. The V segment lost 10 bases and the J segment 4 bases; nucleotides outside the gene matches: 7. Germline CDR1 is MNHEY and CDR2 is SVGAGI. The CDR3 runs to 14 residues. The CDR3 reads CATNRDRATGELFF. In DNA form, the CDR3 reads TGTGCCACCAACCGGGACAGGGCCACCGGGGAGCTGTTTTTT.

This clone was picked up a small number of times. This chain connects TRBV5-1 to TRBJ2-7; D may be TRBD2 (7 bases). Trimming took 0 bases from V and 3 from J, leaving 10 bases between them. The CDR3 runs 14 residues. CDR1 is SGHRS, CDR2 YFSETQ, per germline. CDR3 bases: TGCGCCAGCAGCTTGGGGGAGGGGGGCTACGAGCAGTACTTC. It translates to CASSLGEGGYEQYF.